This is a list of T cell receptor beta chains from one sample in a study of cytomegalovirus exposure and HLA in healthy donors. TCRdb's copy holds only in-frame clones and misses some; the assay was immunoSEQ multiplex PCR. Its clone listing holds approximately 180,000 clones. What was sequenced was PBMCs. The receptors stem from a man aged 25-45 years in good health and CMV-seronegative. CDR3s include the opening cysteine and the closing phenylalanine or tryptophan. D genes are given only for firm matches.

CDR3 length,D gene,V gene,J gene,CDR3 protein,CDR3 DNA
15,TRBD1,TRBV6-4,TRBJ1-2,CASSDGQGAGYGYTF,TGTGCCAGCAGTGACGGACAGGGGGCTGGCTATGGCTACACCTTC
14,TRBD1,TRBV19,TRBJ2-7,CASRDPRGRYEQYF,TGTGCCAGTAGAGACCCCAGGGGGCGGTACGAGCAGTACTTC
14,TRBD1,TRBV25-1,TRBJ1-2,CASSEPGTGKGYTF,TGTGCCAGCAGTGAACCCGGGACAGGGAAAGGCTACACCTTC
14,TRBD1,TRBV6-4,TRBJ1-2,CASRAGTGHYGYTF,TGTGCCAGCAGGGCCGGGACAGGCCACTATGGCTACACCTTC
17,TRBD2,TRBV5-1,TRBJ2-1,CASRASGGPVIYNEQFF,TGCGCCAGCAGGGCTAGCGGGGGTCCGGTTATCTACAATGAGCAGTTCTTC
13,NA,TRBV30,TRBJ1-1,CAWKRSDGTEAFF,TGTGCCTGGAAGAGGTCAGACGGCACTGAAGCTTTCTTT
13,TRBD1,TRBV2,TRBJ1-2,CASSGVAGGPITF,TGTGCCAGCAGTGGTGTAGCAGGGGGTCCAATTACCTTC
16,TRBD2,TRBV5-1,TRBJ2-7,CASSLGQSGNSYEQYF,TGCGCCAGCAGCTTGGGGCAAAGCGGGAACTCCTACGAGCAGTACTTC
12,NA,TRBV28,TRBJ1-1,CASILGGRRAFF,TGTGCCAGCATCCTGGGCGGACGGAGGGCTTTCTTT
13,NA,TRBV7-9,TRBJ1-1,CASSRGGGTEAFF,TGTGCCAGCAGTCGAGGGGGTGGAACTGAAGCTTTCTTT
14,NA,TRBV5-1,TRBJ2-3,CASSLSGNTDTQYF,TGCGCCAGCAGCTTGTCGGGAAACACAGATACGCAGTATTTT
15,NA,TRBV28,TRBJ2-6,CASRSQNSGANVLTF,TGTGCCAGCAGATCACAGAACTCTGGGGCCAACGTCCTGACTTTC
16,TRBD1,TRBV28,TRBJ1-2,CATPSDRDYLNYGYTF,TGTGCCACGCCGTCGGACAGGGATTACCTTAACTATGGCTACACCTTC
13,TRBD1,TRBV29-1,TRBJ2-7,CSVQQGVLYEQYF,TGCAGCGTTCAACAGGGGGTCCTCTACGAGCAGTACTTC
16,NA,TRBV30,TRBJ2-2,CAWSVGGALFTGELFF,TGTGCCTGGAGTGTAGGGGGGGCGTTATTCACCGGGGAGCTGTTTTTT
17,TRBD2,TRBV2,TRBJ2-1,CASSEVTSGVLVSEQFF,TGTGCCAGCAGTGAAGTGACTAGCGGGGTACTGGTCAGTGAGCAGTTCTTC
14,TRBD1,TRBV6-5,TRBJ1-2,CASSYSDRNYGYTF,TGTGCCAGCAGTTACTCGGACAGGAACTATGGCTACACCTTC
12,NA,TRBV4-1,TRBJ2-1,CASSRTHNEQFF,TGCGCCAGCAGCCGGACTCACAATGAGCAGTTCTTC
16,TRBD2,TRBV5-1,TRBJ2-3,CASSLDPAGGTDTQYF,TGCGCCAGCAGCTTGGATCCAGCGGGAGGTACAGATACGCAGTATTTT
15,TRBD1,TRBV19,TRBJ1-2,CASWDSGSRNYGYTF,TGTGCCAGCTGGGACAGTGGATCTAGAAACTATGGCTACACCTTC
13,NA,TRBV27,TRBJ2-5,CASSHREGETQYF,TGTGCCAGCAGTCATAGAGAGGGAGAGACCCAGTACTTC
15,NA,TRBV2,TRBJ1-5,CASSLRQDSNQPQHF,TGTGCCAGCAGTCTTCGACAGGATAGCAATCAGCCCCAGCATTTT
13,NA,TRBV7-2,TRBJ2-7,CASREASAREQYF,TGTGCCAGCAGAGAGGCTAGCGCTCGCGAGCAGTACTTC
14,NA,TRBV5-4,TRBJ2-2,CASSGRADTGELFF,TGTGCCAGCTCGGGCAGGGCAGACACCGGGGAGCTGTTTTTT
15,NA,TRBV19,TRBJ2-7,CASSIGLVLPGEQYF,TGTGCCAGTAGTATAGGTCTAGTCCTCCCGGGCGAGCAGTACTTC
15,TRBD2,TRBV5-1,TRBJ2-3,CASSPPLAGGDTQYF,TGCGCCAGCAGCCCCCCACTAGCGGGAGGGGATACGCAGTATTTT
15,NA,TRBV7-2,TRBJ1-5,CASSFRQAPNQPQHF,TGTGCCAGCAGCTTTCGGCAGGCCCCCAATCAGCCCCAGCATTTT
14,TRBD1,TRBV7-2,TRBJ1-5,CASRQQGAFQPQHF,TGTGCCAGCAGGCAACAGGGGGCTTTTCAGCCCCAGCATTTT
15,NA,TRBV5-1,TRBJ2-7,CASSFGGLNSYEQYF,TGCGCCAGCAGCTTCGGCGGATTGAACTCCTACGAGCAGTACTTC
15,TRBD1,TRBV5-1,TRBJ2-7,CASSSRDRGSYEQYF,TGCGCCAGCAGCTCCCGGGACAGGGGGAGCTACGAGCAGTACTTC
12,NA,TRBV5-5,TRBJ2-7,CASSLSSYEQYF,TGTGCCAGCAGCCTGAGCTCCTACGAGCAGTACTTC
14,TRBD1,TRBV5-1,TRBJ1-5,CASSPGQANQPQHF,TGCGCCAGCAGCCCGGGACAGGCCAATCAGCCCCAGCATTTT
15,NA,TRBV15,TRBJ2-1,CATNGPGNSYNEQFF,TGTGCCACCAACGGTCCCGGGAACTCCTACAATGAGCAGTTCTTC
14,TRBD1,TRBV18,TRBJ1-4,CASSRQGTNEKLFF,TGTGCCAGCTCGCGACAGGGGACTAATGAAAAACTGTTTTTT
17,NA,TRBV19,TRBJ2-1,CASSIESSGSSYNEQFF,TGTGCCAGTAGTATAGAAAGTAGCGGTAGCTCCTACAATGAGCAGTTCTTC
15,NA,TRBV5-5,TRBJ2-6,CASSLYESGANVLTF,TGTGCCAGCAGCTTGTATGAGTCTGGGGCCAACGTCCTGACTTTC
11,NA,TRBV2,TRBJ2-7,CASSPYYEQYF,TGTGCCAGCAGTCCCTACTACGAGCAGTACTTC
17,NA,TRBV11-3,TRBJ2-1,CASSLARYPGAYNEQFF,TGTGCCAGCAGCTTAGCTAGATACCCGGGAGCCTACAATGAGCAGTTCTTC
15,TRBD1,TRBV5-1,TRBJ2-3,CASSLAGQGSDTQYF,TGCGCCAGCAGCTTGGCAGGACAGGGATCAGATACGCAGTATTTT
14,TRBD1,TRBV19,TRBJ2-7,CASSTGTGGAGQYF,TGTGCCAGTAGTACCGGGACAGGGGGTGCAGGGCAGTACTTC
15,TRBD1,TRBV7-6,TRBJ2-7,CASSLMTGTTYEQHF,TGTGCCAGCAGCTTGATGACAGGGACAACCTACGAGCAGCACTTC
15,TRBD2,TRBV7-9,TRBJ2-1,CASSGLAGGYNEQFF,TGTGCCAGCAGCGGATTAGCGGGGGGCTACAATGAGCAGTTCTTC
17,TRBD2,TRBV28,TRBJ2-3,CASSPRRLAGSTDTQYF,TGTGCCAGCAGTCCACGCAGACTAGCGGGGAGCACAGATACGCAGTATTTT
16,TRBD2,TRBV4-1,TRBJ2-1,CASGGTGLATYNEQFF,TGCGCCAGCGGGGGGACGGGACTAGCGACCTACAATGAGCAGTTCTTC
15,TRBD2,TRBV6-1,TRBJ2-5,CASSGLAGGVETQYF,TGTGCCAGCAGTGGGCTAGCGGGGGGGGTAGAGACCCAGTACTTC
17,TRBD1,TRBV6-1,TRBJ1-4,CASSADIRQGTNEKLFF,TGTGCCAGCAGTGCCGACATCCGACAGGGAACTAATGAAAAACTGTTTTTT
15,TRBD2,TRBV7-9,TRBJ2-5,CASSAGTSGQETQYF,TGTGCCAGCAGCGCAGGGACTAGCGGGCAAGAGACCCAGTACTTC
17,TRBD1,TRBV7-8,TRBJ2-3,CASSYLIQGTGTDTQYF,TGTGCCAGCAGCTACCTTATACAGGGGACGGGCACAGATACGCAGTATTTT
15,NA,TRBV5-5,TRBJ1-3,CASSFSQISGNTIYF,TGTGCCAGCAGCTTTAGCCAGATCTCTGGAAACACCATATATTTT
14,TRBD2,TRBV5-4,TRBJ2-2,CASSFGGAPGELFF,TGTGCCAGCAGCTTCGGGGGGGCCCCCGGGGAGCTGTTTTTT
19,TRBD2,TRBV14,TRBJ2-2,CASSQWRLAGGLNTGELFF,TGTGCCAGCAGCCAATGGAGGCTAGCGGGGGGCTTAAACACCGGGGAGCTGTTTTTT
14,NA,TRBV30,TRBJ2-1,CAWSKGLSPDEQFF,TGTGCCTGGAGTAAGGGGCTTAGTCCCGATGAGCAGTTCTTC
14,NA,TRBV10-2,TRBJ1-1,CASSELPGRTEAFF,TGCGCCAGCAGTGAGTTACCAGGGAGGACTGAAGCTTTCTTT
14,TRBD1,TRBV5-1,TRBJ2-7,CASKRTGVEGEQYF,TGCGCCAGCAAAAGGACAGGGGTGGAAGGCGAGCAGTACTTC